This T cell receptor (beta chain) was recorded in a study of blood T cell repertoires in COVID-19. As for the study in general: In each case, the material was cDNA or gDNA derived from T cells, B-cell-depleted T cells, or PBMCs.

The CDR3 covers 16 residues. V was shortened by 0 bases and J by 2 bases, with 14 bases between the two germline ends. Germline V gene data show CDR1 as SGHRS and CDR2 as YFSETQ. Authors' data handling: Amplification with reference gene primers provided the estimates of nucleated cell counts. Sequencing was performed with immunoSEQ multiplex PCR; in TCRdb, only in-frame clones are kept and a portion is missing. V, J and clone size derive from that table, while D and trimming were established from the DNA sequence. The table lists approximately 97,000 clones, 70% to 90% of them singletons. This sequence originates from a woman at least 80 years old with acute or convalescent COVID-19. The rearrangement links TRBV5-1 to TRBJ1-1; tentative D call: TRBD1 (6 bases). The material sequenced was peripheral blood. Here the CDR3 DNA reads TGCGCCAGCAGCTTGGCCGGGACATTAAAAAACACTGAAGCTTTCTTT. Translating gives CASSLAGTLKNTEAFF. The full variable domain, rest sourced from reference TRBV5-1 and TRBJ1-1, is KAGVTQTPRYLIKTRGQQVTLSCSPISGHRSVSWYQQTPGQGLQFLFEYFSETQRNKGNFPGRFSGRQFSNSRSEMNVSTLELGDSALYLCASSLAGTLKNTEAFFGQGTRLTVV.